The 3 T cell receptor beta chains below come from one sample, sequenced in a study of blood T cells in healthy people across ages (dated by TCRdb to between 2015 and 2017). Libraries were made using 5' RACE. The reads were generated on an Illumina HiSeq 2500. A second PCR of about 6 to 12 cycles was performed with a sample-barcoded 5' primer and a J-beta primer mix. TCRdb trimmed the raw reads at Q25, called clones with MiXCR and kept productive beta chains. Rows with one shared CDR3 protein collapse into an entry with the most common genes and DNA. The sample has about 830,000 distinct CDR3 sequences on record, approximately 59% of them singletons. Of the sample, 25% to 30% is held by the ten largest clones. The material sequenced was blood. These receptors originate from a man between 25 and 39 years old in good health.

This chain uses TRBV20-1 with TRBJ2-1; 8 nucleotides match TRBD2. The V segment lost 0 bases and the J segment 6 bases; nucleotides outside the gene matches: 10. Germline CDR1 is DFQATT and CDR2 is SNEGSKA (reference sequence). The CDR3 contains 16 residues. The CDR3 loop is CSARDPSRGGVNEQFF. The CDR3 DNA reads TGCAGTGCTAGAGATCCCTCCCGGGGGGGCGTCAATGAGCAGTTCTTC.

This clonotype came up a few times. V gene TRBV27 combines with J gene TRBJ2-7, with D unclear. Germline loops: CDR1 MNHEY, CDR2 SMNVEV (reference sequence). V gave up 5 bases and J gave up 2 bases, with 7 bases separating them. The CDR3 has 12 amino acids. CDR3 sequence (DNA): TGTGCCAGCAGTCGCTATCCCTACGAGCAGTACTTC. It codes for CASSRYPYEQYF.

A single count supports this clonotype. The J gene is TRBJ1-6, the V gene TRBV9, with D maybe TRBD1 (5 bases). This CDR3 has 19 amino acids. Germline assignment: CDR1 SGDLS and CDR2 YYNGEE. V lost 0 bases and J 0 bases, leaving 16 bases between the germline ends. The CDR3 DNA sequence: TGTGCCAGCAGCGTAGACGGGGCGCCTGCTAGCTCCTATAATTCACCCCTCCACTTT. It encodes CASSVDGAPASSYNSPLHF.